This TCR beta chain is from a study of spatial heterogeneity in lung cancer. The V gene's germline CDR1 is SGHKS and CDR2 YYEKEE (reference sequence). Trimming removed 1 base at V and 1 base at J, with 12 bases between. The CDR3 has 15 residues. Regarding time point: sample taken at primary tumor resection. This clonotype has a count of ten or more. TCRdb recomputed calls from the 5' RACE reads with MiXCR, one row per CDR3 protein. The table records approximately 40,000 distinct CDR3 sequences, 6.8% of them present only once. This receptor was taken from a female donor with early-stage non-small cell lung cancer. The sequencing used PBMCs, collected at surgery. The rearrangement links TRBV5-5 to TRBJ2-7, with D possibly TRBD1 on 6 matching bases. The CDR3 protein is CASSLQGTKSYEQYF. In nucleotides, the CDR3 is TGTGCCAGCAGCTTGCAGGGGACAAAGTCCTACGAGCAGTACTTC.